The next 4 T cell receptor beta chains were all read from a single sample in a study of blood T cell repertoires in COVID-19. Only in-frame clones appear in the TCRdb table, and some are missing; sequencing was by immunoSEQ multiplex PCR. The table has roughly 65,000 clones, roughly 86% seen once. Sequenced material: peripheral blood. The receptor set was obtained from a woman aged 55-70 years with acute or convalescent COVID-19.

The genes are TRBV7-9 and TRBJ2-1, with D hard to call. Deletions cut 3 bases from V and 0 bases from J, with 9 bases between. The CDR3 totals 15 residues. CDR1 and CDR2 from the germline V gene are SEHNR and FQNEAQ (reference sequence). The CDR3 here is CASSLPVSSYNEQFF. Here the CDR3 DNA reads TGTGCCAGCAGCTTGCCGGTTAGCTCCTACAATGAGCAGTTCTTC.

V and J are TRBV5-1 and TRBJ2-3; the D gene is possibly TRBD2 (6 bases). Germline CDR1 and CDR2: SGHRS and YFSETQ. The V gene lost 0 bases and the J gene lost 11 bases, with 13 bases spanning the gap. The CDR3 is made up of 13 amino acids. CDR3: CASSLGPAGLQYF. As DNA, the CDR3 is TGCGCCAGCAGCTTGGGCCCGGCGGGGCTGCAGTATTTT.

The chain links TRBV29-1 to TRBJ2-2; TRBD1 might be the D (6 bases). In germline, CDR1 is SQVTM, CDR2 ANQGSEA. The CDR3 has 12 amino acids. Between the trimmed V and J ends, which lost 6 bases and 6 bases, there was a span of 11 bases. CDR3 in amino acids: CSVAGVAGELFF. In DNA, the CDR3 is TGCAGCGTCGCAGGGGTGGCCGGGGAGCTGTTTTTT.

The chain uses TRBV7-2 and TRBJ2-6; 14 bases are a match to TRBD2. The V and J ends lost 4 bases and 2 bases, in that order; junction bases with no gene match: 1. The CDR3 length is 17 residues. Looked up from germline, CDR1 is SGHTA and CDR2 is FQGNSA. The CDR3 DNA reads TGTGCCAGCAGCTCGGGACTAGCGGGGGCTGGGGCCAACGTCCTGACTTTC. As protein: CASSSGLAGAGANVLTF.